Below, one T cell receptor beta chain is given with its context. As yet, its antigen is unknown. This sample is drawn from a study of a mutant IDH1 vaccine in newly diagnosed glioma. Across the study: Vaccinations were initiated 4-6 weeks following radiotherapy alone, or were given together with temozolomide cycles. Previous treatment comprised radiotherapy, temozolomide, or both, mostly both.

Noted time point: week 11, during vaccination. In every dose of vaccine, 300 ug of mutant IDH1 20-mer peptide was given alongside topical imiquimod. Produced via immunoSEQ multiplex PCR; TCRdb's table is partial and in-frame only. The sample lists tens of thousands of clones, under 80% occurring once. V was trimmed by 0 bases and J by 1 base, leaving 13 bases between them. In germline, CDR1 is LGHNA, CDR2 YSLEER. This CDR3 has 16 residues. Study results and limitations: Most patients, 85% to 95%, showed vaccine-induced immune responses. Changes in the top peripheral T cell clonotypes seemingly had no bearing on pseudoprogression.

This sequence originates from a young man with glioma. The material sequenced was PBMCs, taken from a glioma patient whose treatment included an IDH1 peptide vaccine. The V call is TRBV4-3, the J call TRBJ2-7; D may match TRBD1 or TRBD2 (6 bases each). DNA of the CDR3: TGCGCCAGCAGCCAAGATGGGGGGACATCTTCCTACGAGCAGTACTTC. This sequence encodes CASSQDGGTSSYEQYF.